A single sample is the source of the 30 T cell receptor beta chains below, sequenced in a study of CXCR3-negative and CXCR3-positive naive CD8 T cells (dated by TCRdb to between 2018 and 2020). Sequenced on a NextSeq 550. The Human TCR Profiling Kit (MiLaboratory) was used to make UMI-labeled 5' RACE TRB cDNA libraries. After TCRdb reprocessed the reads, each CDR3 protein sequence was kept as one row, without DNA. This sample's table lists more than 65,000 distinct CDR3 sequences. The top ten constitute approximately 1.5% of the sample. The specimen sequenced was naive CXCR3- CD8+ T cells from blood. The cell subset or site label on this specimen signifies: CD45RO-CCR7+CD27+CD95- naive CD8+ T cells lacking CXCR3 (TNR3-). The receptor set was obtained from a human donor in good health. Some clones in this sample may be carry-over from other donors' samples.

J is TRBJ2-7 and V is TRBV15. There are 15 residues in the CDR3. Per the germline V gene, CDR1 is LNHNV and CDR2 is YYDKDF (reference sequence). The CDR3 sequence: CATSTETSRTYEQYF.

The chain is built from TRBV4-1 and TRBJ2-7; the D call of TRBD1 rests on TCRdb alone, since no DNA is present to check it. Germline-derived CDR1 and CDR2 are MGHRA and YSYEKL. CDR3 length: 14 residues. The CDR3 protein is CASSPRDASYEQYF.

This chain joins TRBV28 and TRBJ2-5; absent DNA, TCRdb's TRBD1 call cannot be checked. The CDR3 consists of 15 residues. CDR1 MDHEN and CDR2 SYDVKM come from the germline V gene. CDR3 sequence reads: CASGLYRDRHETQYF. Looking up the rest from reference TRBV28 and TRBJ2-5 gives the full variable domain: DVKVTQSSRYLVKRTGEKVFLECVQDMDHENMFWYRQDPGLGLRLIYFSYDVKMKEKGDIPEGYSVSREKKERFSLILESASTNQTSMYLCASGLYRDRHETQYFGPGTRLLVL.

The chain carries TRBV29-1 and TRBJ1-2; the D call of TRBD1 rests on TCRdb alone, since no DNA is present to check it. The CDR3 is 13 amino acids. CDR1 SQVTM and CDR2 ANQGSEA come from the germline V gene. The CDR3 loop is CSTDGPQPYGYTF.

The genes are TRBV7-3 and TRBJ2-1; TCRdb reports TRBD2, a call that lacks DNA to check it against. This CDR3 spans 15 amino acids. The V gene's germline CDR1 is SGHTA and CDR2 FQGTGA. CDR3 residues: CASSLSGTSFSEQFF.

This chain links TRBV12-3 or TRBV12-4 with TRBJ2-4; TCRdb outputs TRBD1, but without DNA this stays unchecked. The CDR3 has 15 amino acids. This CDR3 is CASSPPTGIENIQYF.

This chain connects TRBV5-1 to TRBJ2-7; TCRdb's D call of TRBD2 is untestable without DNA. CDR3 length: 15 amino acids. Germline CDR1 reads SGHRS; CDR2 reads YFSETQ. CDR3 sequence: CASSLAAAGQYEQYF.

The V gene is TRBV28, the J gene TRBJ1-1. Germline CDR1 and CDR2: MDHEN and SYDVKM. The CDR3 is 16 amino acids. The CDR3 region is CASSLRTDTLNTEAFF.

V and J are TRBV29-1 and TRBJ1-1; the TCRdb D gene call, TRBD1, has no DNA to confirm it. This CDR3 has 12 amino acids. The germline V gene encodes CDR1 SQVTM and CDR2 ANQGSEA. CDR3 sequence: CSGTGLTTEAFF.

The V and J genes are TRBV29-1 and TRBJ2-6; the D gene TCRdb calls, TRBD1, cannot be checked with no DNA. CDR3 length: 17 residues. The germline gives CDR1 SQVTM, CDR2 ANQGSEA. The CDR3 reads CSVGGGDSFSGANVLTF.

V gene TRBV11-2 combines with J gene TRBJ2-7; TCRdb selects TRBD2, and the lack of DNA leaves this call unchecked. The CDR3 is made up of 14 amino acids. The germline V gene encodes CDR1 SGHAT and CDR2 FQNNGV. The CDR3 loop is CASSGWTSMYEQYF.

The chain joins TRBV7-2 to TRBJ1-1. The CDR3 length is 14 residues. Germline CDR1 SGHTA, CDR2 FQGNSA. The CDR3: CASIPGGGNTEAFF.

The chain links TRBV12-3 or TRBV12-4 to TRBJ2-1; absent DNA, TCRdb's TRBD2 call cannot be checked. The CDR3 runs 15 residues. CDR3 loop: CASSFPSGGYNEQFF.

The rearrangement links TRBV7-9 to TRBJ2-3; TCRdb reports TRBD1, a call that lacks DNA to check it against. Germline assignment: CDR1 SEHNR and CDR2 FQNEAQ (reference sequence). This CDR3 has 16 residues. The CDR3 loop reads CASSLGDRGPGDTQYF.

The CDR3 reads CASSQDPPDYQETQYF. The chain couples TRBV4-1 to TRBJ2-5; TCRdb proposes TRBD2, but this gene call is untestable without DNA. CDR1 is MGHRA and CDR2 is YSYEKL in the germline V gene. This CDR3 comprises 16 residues.

This sequence joins TRBV19 and TRBJ1-2. Germline V CDR1 and CDR2: LNHDA, SQIVND (reference sequence). This CDR3 has 12 amino acids. CDR3 sequence reads: CASLSDNYGYTF.

The chain recombines TRBV21-1 with TRBJ2-3; TCRdb names TRBD1, which stays unverified in the absence of DNA. TRBV21-1 is a recognized pseudogene. The CDR3 is made up of 18 amino acids. This CDR3 is CASSTKRLRGPRTDTQYF.

The chain joins TRBV4-1 to TRBJ2-3; TCRdb lists TRBD2, though no DNA is available to test this call. Germline CDR1 and CDR2: MGHRA and YSYEKL. The CDR3 sequence is 15 residues long. Here the CDR3 reads CASSPAGGPADTQYF.

J is TRBJ2-3 and V is TRBV5-8; the D call of TRBD2 rests on TCRdb alone, since no DNA is present to check it. CDR3 length: 14 amino acids. Per germline, CDR1 SGHTS and CDR2 YDEGEE. CDR3 protein: CASSFHAGLDTQYF.

This rearrangement joins TRBV29-1 to TRBJ1-1. CDR3 length: 12 amino acids. Per germline, CDR1 SQVTM and CDR2 ANQGSEA. This CDR3 is CSVESLDTEAFF.

The chain joins TRBV5-6 to TRBJ2-3; TCRdb proposes TRBD1, but this gene call is untestable without DNA. Germline CDR1 SGHDT, CDR2 YYEEEE. This CDR3 region has 15 residues. CDR3 residues: CASSNPDRAWDTQYF.

The V gene is TRBV7-9, the J gene TRBJ2-7. Looked up from germline, CDR1 is SEHNR and CDR2 is FQNEAQ (reference sequence). This CDR3 region has 14 residues. The CDR3 region is CASSLEARKYEQYF.

The rearrangement uses TRBV20-1 and TRBJ2-5; lacking DNA, the TRBD2 call made by TCRdb goes unchecked. This CDR3 has 18 amino acids. The germline gives CDR1 DFQATT, CDR2 SNEGSKA (reference sequence). Here the CDR3 reads CSARPVIMAGGPGETQYF.

This rearrangement joins TRBV7-8 to TRBJ2-7; TCRdb indicates TRBD1, and absent DNA this call remains unverified. The CDR3 is made up of 13 amino acids. Per the germline V gene, CDR1 is SGHVS and CDR2 is FQNEAQ. CDR3: CASSSRTGIEQYF.

The rearrangement joins TRBV7-2 to TRBJ2-3. Per the germline V gene, CDR1 is SGHTA and CDR2 is FQGNSA. This CDR3 region has 16 residues. CDR3 loop: CASSQSYSDSTDTQYF.

The CDR3 sequence: CASSRQETYEQYF. The V gene is TRBV6-2 or TRBV6-3, the J gene TRBJ2-7. The CDR3 spans 13 residues. Germline CDR1 MNHEY, CDR2 SVGEGT.

The gene calls are TRBV28 and TRBJ2-7; the D call of TRBD2 rests on TCRdb alone, since no DNA is present to check it. The CDR3 extends over 15 amino acids. Per germline, CDR1 MDHEN and CDR2 SYDVKM. CDR3 sequence reads: CASSPDWTSGYEQYF. Looking up the rest from reference TRBV28 and TRBJ2-7 gives the full variable domain: DVKVTQSSRYLVKRTGEKVFLECVQDMDHENMFWYRQDPGLGLRLIYFSYDVKMKEKGDIPEGYSVSREKKERFSLILESASTNQTSMYLCASSPDWTSGYEQYFGPGTRLTVT.

The chain employs TRBV7-9 and TRBJ1-3. This CDR3 region has 14 residues. Germline V gene sequence: CDR1 SEHNR, CDR2 FQNEAQ (reference sequence). This CDR3 is CASSLVEAGNTIYF.

The chain couples TRBV12-2 to TRBJ2-7; without DNA, the TCRdb call of TRBD2 cannot be checked. TRBV12-2 is a pseudogene segment. The CDR3 runs to 18 residues. CDR3 amino acids: CASRLAGPPGANLYEQYF.

The J gene is TRBJ2-1, the V gene TRBV27; TCRdb designates TRBD1, a call that cannot be tested without DNA. This CDR3 has 15 residues. CDR1 and CDR2 from the germline V gene are MNHEY and SMNVEV (reference sequence). The CDR3 region is CASRIGGATSHEQFF.